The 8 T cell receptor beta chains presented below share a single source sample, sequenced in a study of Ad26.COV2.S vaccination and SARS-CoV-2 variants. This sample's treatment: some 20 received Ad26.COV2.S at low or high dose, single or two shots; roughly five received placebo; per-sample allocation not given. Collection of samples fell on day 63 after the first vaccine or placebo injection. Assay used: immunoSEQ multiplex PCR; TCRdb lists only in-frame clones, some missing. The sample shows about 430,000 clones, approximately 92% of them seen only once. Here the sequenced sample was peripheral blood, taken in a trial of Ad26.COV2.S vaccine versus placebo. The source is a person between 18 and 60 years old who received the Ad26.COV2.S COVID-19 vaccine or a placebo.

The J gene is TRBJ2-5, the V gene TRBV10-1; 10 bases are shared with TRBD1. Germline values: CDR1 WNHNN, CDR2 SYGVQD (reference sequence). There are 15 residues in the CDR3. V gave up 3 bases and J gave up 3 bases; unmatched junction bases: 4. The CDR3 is CASSDHGTGEETQYF. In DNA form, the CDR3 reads TGCGCCAGCAGTGACCATGGGACAGGGGAAGAGACCCAGTACTTC.

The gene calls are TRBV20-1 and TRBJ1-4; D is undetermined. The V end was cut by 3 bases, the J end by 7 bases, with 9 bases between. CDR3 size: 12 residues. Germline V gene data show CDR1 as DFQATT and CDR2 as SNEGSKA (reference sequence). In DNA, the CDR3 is TGCAGTGCTAGTGGGGTGGCTGAAAAACTGTTTTTT. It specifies CSASGVAEKLFF.

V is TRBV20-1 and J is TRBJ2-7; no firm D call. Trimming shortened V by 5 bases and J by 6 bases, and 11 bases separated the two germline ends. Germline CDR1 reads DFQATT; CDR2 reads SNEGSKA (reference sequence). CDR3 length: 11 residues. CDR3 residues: CSAVGVGEQYF. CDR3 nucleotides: TGCAGTGCTGTTGGGGTGGGCGAGCAGTACTTC.

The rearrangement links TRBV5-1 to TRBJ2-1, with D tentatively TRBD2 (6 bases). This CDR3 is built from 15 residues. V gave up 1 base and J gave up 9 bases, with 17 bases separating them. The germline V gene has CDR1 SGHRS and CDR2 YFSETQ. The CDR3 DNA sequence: TGCGCCAGCAGCTTGAAGAACGCGGGGCTGGGTGAGCAGTTCTTC. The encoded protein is CASSLKNAGLGEQFF.

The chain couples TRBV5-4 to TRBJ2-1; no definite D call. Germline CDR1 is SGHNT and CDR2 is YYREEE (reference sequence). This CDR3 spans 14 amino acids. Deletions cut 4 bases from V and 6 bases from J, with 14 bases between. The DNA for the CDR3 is TGTGCCAGCAGCGAGAGCAGGCAAGTCAATGAGCAGTTCTTC. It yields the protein CASSESRQVNEQFF.

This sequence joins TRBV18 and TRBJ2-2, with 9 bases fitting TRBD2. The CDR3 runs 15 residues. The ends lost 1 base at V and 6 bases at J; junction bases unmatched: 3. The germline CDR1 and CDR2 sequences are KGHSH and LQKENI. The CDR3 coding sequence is TGTGCCAGCTCACCACTAGCGGGAGTCGCCGGGGAGCTGTTTTTT. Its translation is CASSPLAGVAGELFF.

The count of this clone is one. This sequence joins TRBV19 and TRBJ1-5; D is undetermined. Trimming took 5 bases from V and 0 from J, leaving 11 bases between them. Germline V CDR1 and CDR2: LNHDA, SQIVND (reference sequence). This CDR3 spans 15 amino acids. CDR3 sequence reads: CASSWNSYSNQPQHF. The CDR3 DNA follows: TGTGCCAGTAGTTGGAATTCCTATAGCAATCAGCCCCAGCATTTT.

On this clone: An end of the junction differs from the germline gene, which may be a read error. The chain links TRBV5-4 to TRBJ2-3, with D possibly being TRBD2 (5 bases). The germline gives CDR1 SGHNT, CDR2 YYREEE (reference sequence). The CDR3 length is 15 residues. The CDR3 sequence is CASSLAGGRRDTQYF. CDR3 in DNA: TGTGCCAGCAGTTTGGCTGGTGGGAGAAGAGATACGCAGTATTTT.